A single sample gave rise to the 16 T cell receptor beta chains below, sequenced in a study of control samples from healthy donors and cancer patients. Repertoires were generated with immunoSEQ multiplex PCR, while TCRdb's copy carries only in-frame clones and drops some. This sample carries 60,000 or so clones, about 96% of them seen once, and the ten largest clones take around 1%. Sample: blood. These receptors were obtained from a woman aged 18-35 years in good health.

This clone has a single count. The chain combines TRBV27 with TRBJ1-2; 10 nucleotides match TRBD1. V gave up 4 bases and J gave up 0 bases; unmatched junction bases: 11. The CDR3 is 18 residues long. In germline, CDR1 is MNHEY, CDR2 SMNVEV (reference sequence). The CDR3 protein is CASSSTGTGVFSNYGYTF. Here the CDR3 DNA reads TGTGCCAGCAGTTCCACCGGGACAGGGGTGTTTTCTAACTATGGCTACACCTTC.

CDR3 bases: TGTGCCAGCTCACCGACAGGGAGCTCCTATAATTCACCCCTCCACTTT. Amino acids: CASSPTGSSYNSPLHF. This chain uses TRBV18 with TRBJ1-6; 7 nucleotides agree with TRBD1. Per the germline V gene, CDR1 is KGHSH and CDR2 is LQKENI. This CDR3 comprises 16 residues. V was pared by 3 bases and J by 0 bases, with 2 bases of the junction left unmatched.

This rearrangement joins TRBV2 to TRBJ1-5, with a tentative D call TRBD1 (6 bases). Germline V lookup: CDR1 SNHLY, CDR2 FYNNEI. Between the trimmed V and J ends, which lost 3 bases and 7 bases, there was a span of 13 bases. This CDR3 has 14 amino acids. CDR3 sequence (DNA): TGTGCCAGCAGTGAGGTGGGGGCCGGGCAGCCCCAGCATTTT. Translation: CASSEVGAGQPQHF. Drawing the rest from reference TRBV2 and TRBJ1-5, the complete variable domain is EPEVTQTPSHQVTQMGQEVILRCVPISNHLYFYWYRQILGQKVEFLVSFYNNEISEKSEIFDDQFSVERPDGSNFTLKIRSTKLEDSAMYFCASSEVGAGQPQHFGDGTRLSIL.

The chain joins TRBV28 to TRBJ1-4, with no clear D. The V end lost 6 bases, the J end lost 5 bases, and 7 bases lay between the germline ends. The germline V gene encodes CDR1 MDHEN and CDR2 SYDVKM. The CDR3 is made up of 12 amino acids. The DNA for the CDR3 is TGTGCCAGCAGCTCGTTCAATGAAAAACTGTTTTTT. It encodes CASSSFNEKLFF.

The chain is built from TRBV6-5 and TRBJ2-2; D is unclear. Germline lookup yields CDR1 MNHEY and CDR2 SVGAGI. This CDR3 spans 11 amino acids. Written as DNA, the CDR3 is TGTGGAACTGGTAACACCGGGGAGCTGTTTTTT. This translates into CGTGNTGELFF.

The chain combines TRBV29-1 with TRBJ1-2; the D is unclear. Deletions cut 5 bases from V and 5 bases from J, with 9 bases between. The CDR3 extends over 11 amino acids. Looked up from germline, CDR1 is SQVTM and CDR2 is ANQGSEA. This chain's CDR3 is CSVYRTYGYTF. The DNA for the CDR3 is TGCAGCGTTTATAGGACTTATGGCTACACCTTC. Filled out from reference TRBV29-1 and TRBJ1-2, the complete variable domain reads SAVISQKPSRDICQRGTSLTIQCQVDSQVTMMFWYRQQPGQSLTLIATANQGSEATYESGFVIDKFPISRPNLTFSTLTVSNMSPEDSSIYLCSVYRTYGYTFGSGTRLTVV.

The chain links TRBV6-6 to TRBJ1-1; 7 bases fit TRBD1. CDR3 size: 12 residues. The germline V gene encodes CDR1 MNHNY and CDR2 SVGAGI (reference sequence). Trimming took 6 bases from V and 5 from J; bases not matched to a gene: 3. CDR3: CASSLQGTEAFF. CDR3 DNA sequence: TGTGCCAGCAGCCTACAGGGGACTGAAGCTTTCTTT.

The chain employs TRBV12-3 or TRBV12-4 and TRBJ2-3; no definite D call. The V end was cut by 1 base, the J end by 7 bases, with 3 bases between. The CDR3 runs to 11 residues. The CDR3 here is CASSLGNTQYF. The CDR3 coding sequence is TGTGCCAGCAGTTTAGGTAATACGCAGTATTTT.

This chain links TRBV14 with TRBJ1-2, with D maybe TRBD1 (6 bases). V was shortened by 1 base and J by 7 bases, with 13 bases between the two germline ends. Per the germline V gene, CDR1 is SGHDN and CDR2 is FVKESK. This CDR3 has 14 residues. The DNA of the CDR3 is TGTGCCAGCAGCCAAGTGGGGGCGGCCGTTGGCTACACCTTC. This sequence encodes CASSQVGAAVGYTF.

The chain uses TRBV7-2 and TRBJ1-1; 8 bases align to TRBD1. CDR1 is SGHTA and CDR2 is FQGNSA in the germline V gene. The CDR3 consists of 14 residues. J was trimmed by 0 bases and V by 5 bases; bases with no gene match: 2. Here the CDR3 reads CASSRQGMNTEAFF. CDR3 DNA sequence: TGTGCCAGCAGCAGACAGGGGATGAACACTGAAGCTTTCTTT. Full variable domain (outside the CDR3, taken from reference TRBV7-2 and TRBJ1-1): GAGVSQSPSNKVTEKGKDVELRCDPISGHTALYWYRQSLGQGLEFLIYFQGNSAPDKSGLPSDRFSAERTGGSVSTLTIQRTQQEDSAVYLCASSRQGMNTEAFFGQGTRLTVV.

The V and J genes are TRBV5-1 and TRBJ1-2; TRBD1 is a possible D gene (5 bases). V dropped 3 bases and J dropped 5 bases, with 26 bases sitting between them. CDR3 length equals 18 residues. Germline CDR1 reads SGHRS; CDR2 reads YFSETQ. The CDR3 reads CASSSPHGDRGDYYGYTF. The DNA for the CDR3 is TGCGCCAGCAGCTCACCACATGGCGACAGAGGAGACTATTATGGCTACACCTTC.

The rearrangement joins TRBV3-1 (or the pseudogene TRBV3-2) to TRBJ1-4, with a tentative D call TRBD1 (6 bases). Germline values: CDR1 LGHDT, CDR2 YNNKEL (reference sequence). V was shortened by 7 bases and J by 0 bases, with 18 bases between the two germline ends. The CDR3 sequence is 17 residues long. CDR3 bases: TGTGCCAGCATCTTCGCCGGGGGCTTAGCAACTAATGAAAAACTGTTTTTT. Amino acid sequence: CASIFAGGLATNEKLFF.

This chain links TRBV7-9 with TRBJ1-2, with D unresolved. Germline V gene data show CDR1 as SEHNR and CDR2 as FQNEAQ (reference sequence). The CDR3 is 15 amino acids. Trimming took off 3 bases at V and 1 base at J, with 12 bases between the two ends. CDR3 bases: TGTGCCAGCAGCTTCCTCGCCGGGAGTAACTATGGCTACACCTTC. Encoded protein: CASSFLAGSNYGYTF.

The rearrangement uses TRBV4-1 and TRBJ2-3; 11 nucleotides match TRBD1. J lost 4 bases, V lost 2 bases, and 2 bases had no gene match. Looked up from germline, CDR1 is MGHRA and CDR2 is YSYEKL. The CDR3 covers 15 residues. The CDR3 sequence: CASSQRTGGADTQYF. As DNA, the CDR3 is TGCGCCAGCAGCCAACGGACAGGGGGCGCAGATACGCAGTATTTT.

The chain links TRBV19 to TRBJ1-5; the D is unclear. The CDR3 covers 14 residues. Looked up from germline, CDR1 is LNHDA and CDR2 is SQIVND (reference sequence). V was clipped by 6 bases and J by 7 bases, with 16 bases between them. The CDR3 loop reads CASRPRGVSQPQHF. The CDR3, as DNA: TGTGCCAGTAGACCTCGGGGTGTCAGCCAGCCCCAGCATTTT.

The V gene is TRBV11-2, the J gene TRBJ1-4; TRBD1 aligns across 7 bases. This CDR3 comprises 16 residues. Germline trimming cut 0 bases from V and 6 bases from J; bases unmatched to any gene: 7. The germline CDR1 and CDR2 sequences are SGHAT and FQNNGV. The CDR3 sequence is CASSLEGRQGYEKLFF. The CDR3 DNA sequence: TGTGCCAGCAGCTTAGAAGGCAGACAGGGCTATGAAAAACTGTTTTTT.